This is a list of T cell receptor beta chains from one sample in a study of regulatory T cells in long-lasting Graves disease. A single record per CDR3 protein comes from TCRdb applying MiXCR to the multiplex PCR reads. The top ten clones hold just under 30% of a sample with 310,000 or so distinct CDR3 sequences, 20% of them seen once. Here the sequenced sample was peripheral blood mononuclear cells (PBMCs), taken when the disease was refractory, from a patient treated with antithyroid drugs. Source of these receptors: a female donor with Graves disease. Each CDR3 is given with its conserved first and last residue. A D gene is named only where the DNA matches it firmly. Size tells how often a clone was seen (once, few, many) or the class of an expanded clone, and some rows leave it out.

TGCAGTGCTAGATCCGGGACTAGCGGCAACTACGAGCAGTACTTC	CSARSGTSGNYEQYF	TRBD2	NA	TRBV20-1	TRBJ2-7
TGCGCCAGCGGACAGGGGTTTGGAGAGACCCAGTACTTC	CASGQGFGETQYF	TRBD1	NA	TRBV5-1	TRBJ2-5
TGCGCCAGCAGCACTCGGACAGCGGAGACCCAGTACTTC	CASSTRTAETQYF	NA	NA	TRBV4-1	TRBJ2-5
TGTGCCAGCAGTTACAGACAGGGCTACGAGCAGTACTTC	CASSYRQGYEQYF	TRBD1	many	TRBV27	TRBJ2-7
TGCAGTGCTACGGGACGAGATGGCACCGGGGAGCTGTTTTTT	CSATGRDGTGELFF	NA	many	TRBV20-1	TRBJ2-2
TGTGCCAGCAGTCCTCGACAGGGGCTGCCCTACGAGCAGTACTTC	CASSPRQGLPYEQYF	TRBD1	NA	TRBV6-1	TRBJ2-7
TGTGCCATCAGTGAGGGCGAAAAACTGTTTTTT	CAISEGEKLFF	NA	many	TRBV10-3	TRBJ1-4
TGTGCCAGTAGTATTCGTCGGCCAGCTCGTCCTAATGAAAAACTGTTTTTT	CASSIRRPARPNEKLFF	NA	many	TRBV19	TRBJ1-4
TGTGCCAGCAGTCCCCGGGGGGGCGCGACCACTGAAGCTTTCTTT	CASSPRGGATTEAFF	NA	few	TRBV5-4	TRBJ1-1
TGCAGCGTTGATTGGACAGGGAGCAATGAGCAGTTCTTC	CSVDWTGSNEQFF	TRBD1	NA	TRBV29-1	TRBJ2-1
TGTGCCAGCTCACCATTAAGGAATGAGCAGTTCTTC	CASSPLRNEQFF	NA	NA	TRBV18	TRBJ2-1
TGTGCCTGGAGGGGGGCAACCGGGGAGCTGTTTTTT	CAWRGATGELFF	NA	many	TRBV30	TRBJ2-2
TGTGCCACCAGCTCCGCCAAAAACATTCAGTACTTC	CATSSAKNIQYF	NA	NA	TRBV28	TRBJ2-4
TGTGCCAGCAGTTTAGGGACCCAGTACTTC	CASSLGTQYF	NA	once	TRBV12-3/TRBV12-4	TRBJ2-5
TGTGCCACCATGGGACAGGGGGCCGAGACCCAGTACTTC	CATMGQGAETQYF	TRBD1	many	TRBV10-3	TRBJ2-5